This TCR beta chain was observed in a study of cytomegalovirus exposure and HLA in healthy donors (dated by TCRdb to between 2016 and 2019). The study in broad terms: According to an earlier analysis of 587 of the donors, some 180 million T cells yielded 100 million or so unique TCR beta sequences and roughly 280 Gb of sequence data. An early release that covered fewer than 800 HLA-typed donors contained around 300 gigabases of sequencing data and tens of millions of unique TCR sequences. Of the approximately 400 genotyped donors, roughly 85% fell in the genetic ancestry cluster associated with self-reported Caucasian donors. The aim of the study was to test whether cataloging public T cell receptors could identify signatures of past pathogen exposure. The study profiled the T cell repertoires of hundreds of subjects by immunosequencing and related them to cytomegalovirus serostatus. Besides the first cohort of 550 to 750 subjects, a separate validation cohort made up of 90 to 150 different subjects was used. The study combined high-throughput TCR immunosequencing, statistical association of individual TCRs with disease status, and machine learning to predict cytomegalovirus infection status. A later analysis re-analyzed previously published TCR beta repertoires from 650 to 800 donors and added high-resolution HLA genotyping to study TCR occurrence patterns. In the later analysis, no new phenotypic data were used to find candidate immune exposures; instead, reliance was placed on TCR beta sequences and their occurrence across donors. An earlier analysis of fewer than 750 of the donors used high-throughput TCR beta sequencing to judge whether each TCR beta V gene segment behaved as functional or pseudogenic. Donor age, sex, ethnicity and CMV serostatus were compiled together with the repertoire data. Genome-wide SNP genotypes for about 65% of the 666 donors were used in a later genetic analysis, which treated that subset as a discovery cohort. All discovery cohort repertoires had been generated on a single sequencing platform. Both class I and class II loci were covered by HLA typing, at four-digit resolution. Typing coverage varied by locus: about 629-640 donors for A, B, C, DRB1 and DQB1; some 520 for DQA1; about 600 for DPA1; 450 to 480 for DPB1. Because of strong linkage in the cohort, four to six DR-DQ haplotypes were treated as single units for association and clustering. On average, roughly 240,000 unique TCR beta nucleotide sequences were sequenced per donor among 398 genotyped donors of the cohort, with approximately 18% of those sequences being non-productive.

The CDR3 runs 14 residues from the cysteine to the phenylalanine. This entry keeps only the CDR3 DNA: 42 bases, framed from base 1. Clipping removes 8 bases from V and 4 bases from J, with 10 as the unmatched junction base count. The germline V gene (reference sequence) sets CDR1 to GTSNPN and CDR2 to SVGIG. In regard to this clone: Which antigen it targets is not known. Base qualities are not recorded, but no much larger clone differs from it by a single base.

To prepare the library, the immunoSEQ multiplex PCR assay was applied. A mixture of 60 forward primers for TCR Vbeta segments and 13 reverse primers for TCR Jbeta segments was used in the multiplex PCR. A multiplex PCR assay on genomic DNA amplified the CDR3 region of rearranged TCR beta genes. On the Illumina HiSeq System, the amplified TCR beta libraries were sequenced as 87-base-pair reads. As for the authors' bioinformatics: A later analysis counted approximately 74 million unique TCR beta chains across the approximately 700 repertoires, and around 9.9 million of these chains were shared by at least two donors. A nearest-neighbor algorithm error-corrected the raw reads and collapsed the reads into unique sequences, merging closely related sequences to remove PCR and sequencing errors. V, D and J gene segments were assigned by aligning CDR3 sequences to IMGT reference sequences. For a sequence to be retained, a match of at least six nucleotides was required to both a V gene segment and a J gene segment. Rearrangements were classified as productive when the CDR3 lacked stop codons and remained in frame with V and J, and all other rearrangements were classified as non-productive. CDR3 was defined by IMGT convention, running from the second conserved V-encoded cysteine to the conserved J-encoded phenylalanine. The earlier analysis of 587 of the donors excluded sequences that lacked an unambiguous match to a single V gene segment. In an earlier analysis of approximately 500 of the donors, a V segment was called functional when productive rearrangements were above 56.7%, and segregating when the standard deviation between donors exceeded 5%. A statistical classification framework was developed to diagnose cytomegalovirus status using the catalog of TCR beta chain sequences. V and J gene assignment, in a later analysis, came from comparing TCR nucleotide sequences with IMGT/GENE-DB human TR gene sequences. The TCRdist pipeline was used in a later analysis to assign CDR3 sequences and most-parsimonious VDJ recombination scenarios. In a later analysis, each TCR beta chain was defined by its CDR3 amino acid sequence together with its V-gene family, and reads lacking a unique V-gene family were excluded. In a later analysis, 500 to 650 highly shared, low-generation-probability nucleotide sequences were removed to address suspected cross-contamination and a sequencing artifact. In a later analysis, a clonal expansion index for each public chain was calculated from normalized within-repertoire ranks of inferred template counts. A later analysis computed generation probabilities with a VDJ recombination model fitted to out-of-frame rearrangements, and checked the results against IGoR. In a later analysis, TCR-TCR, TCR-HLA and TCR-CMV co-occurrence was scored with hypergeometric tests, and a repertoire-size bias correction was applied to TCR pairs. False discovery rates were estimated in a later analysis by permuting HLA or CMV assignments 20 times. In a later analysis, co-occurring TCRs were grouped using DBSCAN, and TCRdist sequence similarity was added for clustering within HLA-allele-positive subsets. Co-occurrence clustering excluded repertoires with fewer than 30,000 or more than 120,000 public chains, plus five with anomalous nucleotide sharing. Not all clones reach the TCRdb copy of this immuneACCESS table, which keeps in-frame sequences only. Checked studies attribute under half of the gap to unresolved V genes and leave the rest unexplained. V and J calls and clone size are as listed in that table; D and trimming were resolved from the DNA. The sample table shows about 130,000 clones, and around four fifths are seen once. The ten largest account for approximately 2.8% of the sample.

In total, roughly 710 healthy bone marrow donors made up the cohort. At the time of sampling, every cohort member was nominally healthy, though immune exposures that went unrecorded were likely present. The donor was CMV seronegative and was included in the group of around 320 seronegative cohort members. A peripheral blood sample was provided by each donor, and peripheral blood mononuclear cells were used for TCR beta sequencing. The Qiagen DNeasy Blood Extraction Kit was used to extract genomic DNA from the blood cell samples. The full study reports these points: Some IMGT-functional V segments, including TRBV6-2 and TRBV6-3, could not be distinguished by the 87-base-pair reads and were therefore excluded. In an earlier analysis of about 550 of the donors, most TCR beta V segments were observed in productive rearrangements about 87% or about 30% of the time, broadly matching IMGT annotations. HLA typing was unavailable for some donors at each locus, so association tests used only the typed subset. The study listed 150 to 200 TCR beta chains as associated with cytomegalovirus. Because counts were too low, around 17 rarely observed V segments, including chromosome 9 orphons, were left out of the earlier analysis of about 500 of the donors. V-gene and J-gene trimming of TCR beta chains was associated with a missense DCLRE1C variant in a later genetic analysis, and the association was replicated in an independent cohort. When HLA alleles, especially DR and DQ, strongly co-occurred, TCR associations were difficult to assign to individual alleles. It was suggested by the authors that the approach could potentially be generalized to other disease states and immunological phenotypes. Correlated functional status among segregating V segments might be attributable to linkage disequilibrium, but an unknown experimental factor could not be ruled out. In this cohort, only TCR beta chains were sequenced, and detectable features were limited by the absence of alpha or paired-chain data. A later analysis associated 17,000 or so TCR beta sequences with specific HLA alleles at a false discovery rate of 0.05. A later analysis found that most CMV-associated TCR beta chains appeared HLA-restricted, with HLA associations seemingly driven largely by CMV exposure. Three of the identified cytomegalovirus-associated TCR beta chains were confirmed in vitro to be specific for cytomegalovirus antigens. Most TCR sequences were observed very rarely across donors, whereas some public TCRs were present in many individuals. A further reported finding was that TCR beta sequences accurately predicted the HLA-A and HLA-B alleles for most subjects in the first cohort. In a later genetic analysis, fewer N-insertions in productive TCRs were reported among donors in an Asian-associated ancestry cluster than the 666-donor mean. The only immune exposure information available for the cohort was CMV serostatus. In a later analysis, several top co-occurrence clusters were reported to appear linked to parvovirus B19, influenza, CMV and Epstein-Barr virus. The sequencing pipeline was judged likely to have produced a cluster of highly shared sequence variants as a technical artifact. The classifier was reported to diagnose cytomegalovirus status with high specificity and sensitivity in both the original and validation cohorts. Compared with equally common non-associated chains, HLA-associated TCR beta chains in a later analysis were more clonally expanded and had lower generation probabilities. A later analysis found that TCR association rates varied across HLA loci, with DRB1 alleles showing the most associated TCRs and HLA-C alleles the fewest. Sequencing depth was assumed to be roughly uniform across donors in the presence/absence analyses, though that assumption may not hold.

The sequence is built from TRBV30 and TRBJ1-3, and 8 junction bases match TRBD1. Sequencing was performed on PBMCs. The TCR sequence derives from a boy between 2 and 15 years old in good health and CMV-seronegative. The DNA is TGTGCCCTACCCGCCAGACAGGGGGGAAACACCATATATTTT. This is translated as CALPARQGGNTIYF. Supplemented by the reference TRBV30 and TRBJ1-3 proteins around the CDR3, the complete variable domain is SQTIHQWPATLVQPVGSPLSLECTVEGTSNPNLYWYRQAAGRGLQLLFYSVGIGQISSEVPQNLSASRPQDRQFILSSKKLLLSDSGFYLCALPARQGGNTIYFGEGSWLTVV.